The next 5 T cell receptor delta chains were all read from a single sample in a study of gamma-delta chains in newborns, infants, children. TCRdb ran CATT on the reads. The sample yields about 8,500 delta-chain clones, about 3.2% seen once. Specimen: blood. These receptors all come from a child who was a newborn, infant or young child, either healthy, febrile or measles-vaccinated (not recorded which).

In its sample, this clone ranks as medium-sized. The genes are TRDV2 and TRDJ3; TRDD3 is a possible D gene (5 bases). Per the germline V gene, CDR1 is GEAIGNYY and CDR2 is EKD. The CDR3 covers 18 residues. Trimming left V 0 bases short and J 0 bases short, with 11 bases between. CDR3 region: CACDTAGSFSWDTRQMFF. The CDR3 region has the DNA TGTGCCTGTGACACCGCTGGGTCTTTCTCCTGGGACACCCGACAGATGTTTTTC.

This clone ranks as medium-sized. CDR3 protein: CACDSTGGYSSWDTRQMFF. As DNA, the CDR3 is TGTGCCTGTGACAGTACTGGGGGATACAGCTCCTGGGACACCCGACAGATGTTTTTC. The rearrangement uses TRDV2 and TRDJ3; 12 positions match TRDD3. Germline CDR1 GEAIGNYY, CDR2 EKD. The CDR3 is made up of 19 amino acids. J gave up 0 bases and V 2 bases, and 4 bases lay outside the gene matches.

By share of the sample, this clone is medium-sized. This chain joins TRDV2 and TRDJ3; the D gene is possibly TRDD3 (5 bases). CDR3 length equals 18 residues. The V and J ends lost 3 bases and 0 bases respectively, with 14 bases between them. CDR1 is GEAIGNYY and CDR2 is EKD in the germline V gene. This CDR3 is CACDPLGDRSWDTRQMFF. The CDR3 DNA follows: TGTGCCTGTGACCCCTTAGGGGACCGCTCCTGGGACACCCGACAGATGTTTTTC.

This clone is medium-sized by share. The rearrangement links TRDV2 to TRDJ1; TRDD3 agrees at 9 bases. Germline lookup yields CDR1 GEAIGNYY and CDR2 EKD. CDR3 size: 13 residues. The V gene end was trimmed by 4 bases and the J gene end by 4 bases; junction bases not matched to a gene: 3. CDR3 protein: CACEYWGSDKLIF. The CDR3 region has the DNA TGTGCCTGTGAGTACTGGGGGAGCGATAAACTCATCTTT.

As for this clone: Possible read error: a much larger clone is one base away. The genes are TRDV2 and TRDJ3, with D tentatively TRDD3 (5 bases). CDR3 length: 18 residues. The germline V gene has CDR1 GEAIGNYY and CDR2 EKD. The germline V and J ends were trimmed by 1 base and 0 bases, with 12 bases remaining between them. The chain's CDR3 is CACDTMGHGSWDTRQMFF. CDR3 bases: TGTGCCTGTGACACGATGGGGCACGGCTCCTGGGACACCCGACAGATGTTTTTC.